This TCR beta chain was captured in a study of technical replicates of blood from several donors. The CDR3 spans 15 residues. Germline CDR1 SGHAT, CDR2 FQDESV (reference sequence). The V and J ends lost 1 base and 5 bases, in that order; junction bases with no gene match: 3. The protocol was immunoSEQ multiplex PCR, while the TCRdb copy is restricted to in-frame clones and leaves out a portion. In the table there are about 69,000 clones, approximately 88% of which are singletons. The V and J genes are TRBV11-1 and TRBJ2-5, with 11 bases aligning to TRBD1. Material for sequencing was PBMCs. This clonotype originated in a human donor in good health. Some clones in this sample may be carry-over from other donors' samples. DNA for the CDR3: TGTGCCAGCAGCTTAGGGACAGGGGGCATGGAGACCCAGTACTTC. This translates into CASSLGTGGMETQYF.